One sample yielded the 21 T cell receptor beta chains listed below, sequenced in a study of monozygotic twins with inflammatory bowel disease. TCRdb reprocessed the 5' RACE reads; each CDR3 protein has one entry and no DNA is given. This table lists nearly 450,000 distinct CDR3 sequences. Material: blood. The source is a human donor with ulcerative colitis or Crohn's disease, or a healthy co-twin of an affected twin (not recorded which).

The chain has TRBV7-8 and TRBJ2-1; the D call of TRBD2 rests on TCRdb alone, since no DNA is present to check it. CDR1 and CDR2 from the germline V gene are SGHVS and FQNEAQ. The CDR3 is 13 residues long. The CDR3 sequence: CASRPAGGNEQFF.

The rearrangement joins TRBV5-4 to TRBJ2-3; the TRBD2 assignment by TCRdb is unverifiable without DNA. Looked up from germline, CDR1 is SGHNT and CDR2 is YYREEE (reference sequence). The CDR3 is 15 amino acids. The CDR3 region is CASSFALAGVDTQYF.

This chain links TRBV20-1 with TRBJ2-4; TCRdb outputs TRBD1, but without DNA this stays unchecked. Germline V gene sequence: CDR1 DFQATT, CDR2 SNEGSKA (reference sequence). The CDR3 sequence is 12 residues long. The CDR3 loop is CSVLRGQNILYF.

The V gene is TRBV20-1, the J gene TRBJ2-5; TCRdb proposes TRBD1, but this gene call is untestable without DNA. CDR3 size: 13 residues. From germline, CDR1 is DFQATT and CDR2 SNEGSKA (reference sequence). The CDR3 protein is CSAPRTGPETQYF.

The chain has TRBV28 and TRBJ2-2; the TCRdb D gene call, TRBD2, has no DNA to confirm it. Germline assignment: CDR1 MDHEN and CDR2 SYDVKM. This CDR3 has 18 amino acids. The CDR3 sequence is CASSHGGRARSNTGELFF.

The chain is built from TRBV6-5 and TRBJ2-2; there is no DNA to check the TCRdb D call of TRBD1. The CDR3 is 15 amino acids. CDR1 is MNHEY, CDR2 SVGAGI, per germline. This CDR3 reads CASSYRTVNTGELFF.

CDR3 sequence: CATSDRSRRGKLFF. This chain connects TRBV24-1 to TRBJ1-4; TCRdb lists TRBD1, though no DNA is available to test this call. Looked up from germline, CDR1 is KGHDR and CDR2 is SFDVKD. This CDR3 contains 14 residues.

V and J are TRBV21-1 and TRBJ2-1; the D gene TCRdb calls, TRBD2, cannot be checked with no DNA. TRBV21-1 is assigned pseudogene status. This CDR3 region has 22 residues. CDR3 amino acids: CASSNPRTRDKPMYASYNEQFF.

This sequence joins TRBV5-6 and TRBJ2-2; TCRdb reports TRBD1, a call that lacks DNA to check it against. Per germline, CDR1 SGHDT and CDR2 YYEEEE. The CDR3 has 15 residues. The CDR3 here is CASSSRQGRNGELFF. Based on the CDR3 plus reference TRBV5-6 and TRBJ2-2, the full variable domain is DAGVTQSPTHLIKTRGQQVTLRCSPKSGHDTVSWYQQALGQGPQFIFQYYEEEERQRGNFPDRFSGHQFPNYSSELNVNALLLGDSALYLCASSSRQGRNGELFFGEGSRLTVL.

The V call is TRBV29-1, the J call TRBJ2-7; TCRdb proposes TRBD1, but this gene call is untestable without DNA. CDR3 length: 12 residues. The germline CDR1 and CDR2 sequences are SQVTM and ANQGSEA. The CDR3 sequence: CSVGAGYYEQYF.

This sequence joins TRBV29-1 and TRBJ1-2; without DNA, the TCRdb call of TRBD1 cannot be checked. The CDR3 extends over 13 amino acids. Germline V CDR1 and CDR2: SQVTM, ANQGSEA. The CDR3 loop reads CSVETGTTYGYTF.

CDR3 amino acids: CASNKGDTEAFF. The rearrangement joins TRBV12-3 or TRBV12-4 to TRBJ1-1; as DNA is missing, the TRBD1 call by TCRdb cannot be tested. The CDR3 totals 12 residues.

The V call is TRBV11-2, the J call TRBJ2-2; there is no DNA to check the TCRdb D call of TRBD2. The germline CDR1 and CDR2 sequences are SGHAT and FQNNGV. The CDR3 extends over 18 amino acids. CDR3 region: CASSLGGTSSLNTGELFF.

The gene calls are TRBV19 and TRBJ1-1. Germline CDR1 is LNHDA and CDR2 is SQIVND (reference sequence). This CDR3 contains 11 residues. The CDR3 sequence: CASIMGLTAFF.

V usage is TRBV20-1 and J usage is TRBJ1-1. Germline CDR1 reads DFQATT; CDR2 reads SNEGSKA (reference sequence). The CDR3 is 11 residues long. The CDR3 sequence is CSGDSSTEAFF.

The chain's CDR3 is CSVSRADGELFF. The chain joins TRBV29-1 to TRBJ2-2; TCRdb selects TRBD1, and the lack of DNA leaves this call unchecked. CDR1 is SQVTM, CDR2 ANQGSEA, per germline. This CDR3 is built from 12 residues.

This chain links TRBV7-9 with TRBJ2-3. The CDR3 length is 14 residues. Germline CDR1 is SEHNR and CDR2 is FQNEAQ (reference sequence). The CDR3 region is CASSVAPNSDTQYF. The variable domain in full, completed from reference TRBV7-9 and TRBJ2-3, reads DTGVSQNPRHKITKRGQNVTFRCDPISEHNRLYWYRQTLGQGPEFLTYFQNEAQLEKSRLLSDRFSAERPKGSFSTLEIQRTEQGDSAMYLCASSVAPNSDTQYFGPGTRLTVL.

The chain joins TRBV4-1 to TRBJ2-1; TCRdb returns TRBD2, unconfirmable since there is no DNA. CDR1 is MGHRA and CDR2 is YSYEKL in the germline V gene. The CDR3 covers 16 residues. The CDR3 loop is CASSQAQSSGDNEQFF.

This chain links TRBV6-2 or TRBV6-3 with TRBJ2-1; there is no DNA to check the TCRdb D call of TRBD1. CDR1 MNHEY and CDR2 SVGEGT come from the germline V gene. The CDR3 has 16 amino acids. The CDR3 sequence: CASSYSDQGERGEQFF.

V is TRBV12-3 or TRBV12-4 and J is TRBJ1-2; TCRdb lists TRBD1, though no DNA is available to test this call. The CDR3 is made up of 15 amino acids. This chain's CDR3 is CASSHTGTINYGYTF.

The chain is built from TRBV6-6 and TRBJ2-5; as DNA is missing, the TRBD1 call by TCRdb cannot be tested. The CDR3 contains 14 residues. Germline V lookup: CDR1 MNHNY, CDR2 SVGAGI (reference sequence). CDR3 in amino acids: CASSLPRAQETQYF.